The 26 T cell receptor beta chains presented below share a single source sample, sequenced in a study of shared clonotypes between healthy human individuals. Here immunoSEQ multiplex PCR was the method, and the copy in TCRdb shows in-frame clones only, minus some. The sample records roughly 1 million clones, roughly 80% being singletons. The source material was memory CD4+ T cells sorted from blood. Subset described: CD45RA-negative fraction. These TCRs come from a man younger than 35 in good health.

The CDR3 DNA follows: TGTGCCAGCAGTTATGGCAGGGAAATCAATCAGCCCCAGCATTTT. Its translation: CASSYGREINQPQHF. The chain has TRBV6-5 and TRBJ1-5; possible D gene TRBD1, 5 bases. Germline loops: CDR1 MNHEY, CDR2 SVGAGI. V shed 3 bases and J shed 3 bases, with 12 bases lying between them. The CDR3 has 15 amino acids.

In its sample, this clone was seen many times. V and J are TRBV7-9 and TRBJ1-3; possibly TRBD1 for D (5 bases). This CDR3 comprises 16 residues. Germline loops: CDR1 SEHNR, CDR2 FQNEAQ (reference sequence). The V end lost 0 bases, the J end lost 0 bases, and 9 bases lay between the germline ends. Written as DNA, the CDR3 is TGTGCCAGCAGCTTAGCCCAGGGAGTCTCTGGAAACACCATATATTTT. Translating it yields CASSLAQGVSGNTIYF.

J is TRBJ2-2 and V is TRBV7-2; TRBD2 aligns across 9 bases. The germline V gene encodes CDR1 SGHTA and CDR2 FQGNSA. The CDR3 totals 16 residues. Trimming at V came to 5 bases and at J to 1 base, leaving 5 bases not matched to a gene. This chain's CDR3 is CASSPRAGGNTGELFF. The DNA of the CDR3 is TGTGCCAGCAGCCCACGAGCGGGGGGGAACACCGGGGAGCTGTTTTTT.

The rearrangement links TRBV28 to TRBJ1-4; possible D gene TRBD1, 5 bases. V lost 6 bases, J lost 8 bases, and 16 bases lay in between. Germline V lookup: CDR1 MDHEN, CDR2 SYDVKM. There are 14 residues in the CDR3. The CDR3 here is CASRSGTRREKLFF. The CDR3 nucleotides are TGTGCCAGCAGGTCCGGGACTCGGAGGGAAAAACTGTTTTTT.

This rearrangement joins TRBV18 to TRBJ1-2; D may be TRBD1 (5 bases). V dropped 4 bases and J dropped 3 bases, with 12 bases sitting between them. CDR3 length: 14 residues. The V gene's germline CDR1 is KGHSH and CDR2 LQKENI. CDR3 sequence reads: CASSRGMVDYGYTF. The CDR3 DNA is TGTGCCAGCTCACGGGGCATGGTCGACTATGGCTACACCTTC. Full variable domain (missing parts from reference TRBV18 and TRBJ1-2): NAGVMQNPRHLVRRRGQEARLRCSPMKGHSHVYWYRQLPEEGLKFMVYLQKENIIDESGMPKERFSAEFPKEGPSILRIQQVVRGDSAAYFCASSRGMVDYGYTFGSGTRLTVV.

The chain combines TRBV13 with TRBJ1-3; D call uncertain. Germline lookup yields CDR1 PRHDT and CDR2 FYEKMQ (reference sequence). The V gene lost 4 bases and the J gene lost 3 bases, with 22 bases spanning the gap. This CDR3 is 18 amino acids long. CDR3 protein: CASSSPGVSRLVGNTIYF. CDR3 DNA sequence: TGTGCCAGCAGCTCCCCCGGGGTTTCCCGGTTGGTTGGAAACACCATATATTTT.

This clone is a singleton in its sample. The chain carries TRBV10-3 and TRBJ2-5; 10 bases match TRBD2. The CDR3 is 16 residues long. Germline CDR1 reads ENHRY; CDR2 reads SYGVKD. V shed 3 bases and J 5 bases; nucleotides not matched to a gene: 9. DNA for the CDR3: TGTGCCATCAGTGACTCCACAGCGGGGGGGGACGAGACCCAGTACTTC. This encodes CAISDSTAGGDETQYF.

A single count supports this clone. The rearrangement uses TRBV9 and TRBJ2-1; no definite D call. The CDR3 runs to 16 residues. Germline V gives CDR1 SGDLS, CDR2 YYNGEE. V lost 0 bases, J lost 4 bases, and 14 bases lay in between. CDR3 in amino acids: CASSVDIGLGYNEQFF. In nucleotides, the CDR3 is TGTGCCAGCAGCGTAGATATTGGGTTAGGTTACAATGAGCAGTTCTTC.

This clone was detected only a few times. The chain recombines TRBV19 with TRBJ1-4; 7 bases map to TRBD1. V lost 5 bases to trimming and J lost 4 bases; unmatched junction nucleotides: 7. The CDR3 loop spans 15 amino acids. The germline V gene has CDR1 LNHDA and CDR2 SQIVND (reference sequence). This CDR3 reads CASSGGQEFNEKLFF. Here the CDR3 DNA reads TGTGCCAGTAGTGGAGGACAGGAGTTTAATGAAAAACTGTTTTTT.

The chain has TRBV19 and TRBJ1-1; 12 bases match TRBD1. CDR1 LNHDA and CDR2 SQIVND come from the germline V gene (reference sequence). V shed 7 bases and J 0 bases; nucleotides not matched to a gene: 6. This CDR3 has 16 residues. The CDR3 loop is CASMGDRGLMNTEAFF. Here the CDR3 DNA reads TGTGCCAGTATGGGGGACAGGGGGCTTATGAACACTGAAGCTTTCTTT. Together with reference TRBV19 and TRBJ1-1, the CDR3 gives the full variable domain: DGGITQSPKYLFRKEGQNVTLSCEQNLNHDAMYWYRQDPGQGLRLIYYSQIVNDFQKGDIAEGYSVSREKKESFPLTVTSAQKNPTAFYLCASMGDRGLMNTEAFFGQGTRLTVV.

The chain has TRBV5-1 and TRBJ1-1; D not certain. The V gene lost 5 bases and the J gene lost 2 bases, with 10 bases spanning the gap. CDR3 size: 13 residues. CDR1 is SGHRS and CDR2 is YFSETQ in the germline V gene. CDR3 sequence reads: CASSIQLNTEAFF. The CDR3 DNA reads TGCGCCAGCAGTATCCAACTCAACACTGAAGCTTTCTTT. Combining the CDR3 with reference TRBV5-1 and TRBJ1-1 gives the whole variable domain KAGVTQTPRYLIKTRGQQVTLSCSPISGHRSVSWYQQTPGQGLQFLFEYFSETQRNKGNFPGRFSGRQFSNSRSEMNVSTLELGDSALYLCASSIQLNTEAFFGQGTRLTVV.

This clone came up once. The genes are TRBV5-4 and TRBJ2-5; tentatively, D is TRBD2 (5 bases). Trimming shortened V by 7 bases and J by 2 bases, and 18 bases separated the two germline ends. The CDR3 is 15 residues long. Germline V gene sequence: CDR1 SGHNT, CDR2 YYREEE (reference sequence). The CDR3 nucleotides read TGTGCCAGCCGATCCGCGGGCGTTGTTCAAGAGACCCAGTACTTC. Its translation is CASRSAGVVQETQYF.

This clone showed up just a few times. The genes are TRBV6-6 and TRBJ1-4; D is unresolved. The V end lost 6 bases, the J end lost 4 bases, and 12 bases lay between the germline ends. The CDR3 runs to 14 residues. Germline V gene data show CDR1 as MNHNY and CDR2 as SVGAGI (reference sequence). As DNA, the CDR3 is TGTGCCAGCAGCCCCAATACCTTTAATGAAAAACTGTTTTTT. Translated, it gives CASSPNTFNEKLFF.

This clone was detected a few times. The CDR3 DNA reads TGTGCCAGCAGTGAACTAAATCAGCCCCAGCATTTT. It specifies CASSELNQPQHF. The chain carries TRBV2 and TRBJ1-5; D not certain. The CDR3 is 12 residues long. V gave up 2 bases and J gave up 4 bases, with 3 bases separating them. Germline loops: CDR1 SNHLY, CDR2 FYNNEI.

This sequence joins TRBV9 and TRBJ2-2, with D perhaps TRBD2 (6 bases). Germline CDR1 is SGDLS and CDR2 is YYNGEE. V was shortened by 3 bases and J by 7 bases, with 13 bases between the two germline ends. The CDR3 is made up of 14 amino acids. The CDR3 protein is CASSDRGSDGELFF. In DNA form, the CDR3 reads TGTGCCAGCAGCGACCGGGGGTCAGACGGGGAGCTGTTTTTT.

This rearrangement joins TRBV6-5 to TRBJ2-1, with D perhaps matching TRBD1 or TRBD2 (5 bases each). Trimming cost V 0 bases and J 9 bases, with 18 bases left between them. There are 16 residues in the CDR3. Germline-derived CDR1 and CDR2 are MNHEY and SVGAGI. The CDR3 spells CASSYSPISPGSEQFF. The CDR3 DNA reads as TGTGCCAGCAGTTACTCCCCCATCAGCCCAGGGAGTGAGCAGTTCTTC.

The V gene is TRBV6-5, the J gene TRBJ1-2; TRBD1 might be the D (6 bases). The V gene lost 2 bases and the J gene lost 4 bases, with 14 bases spanning the gap. The CDR3 is 15 residues long. The germline gives CDR1 MNHEY, CDR2 SVGAGI. The CDR3 DNA follows: TGTGCCAGCAGTTACAGGGGGGGGCGCGGCTATGGCTACACCTTC. It encodes CASSYRGGRGYGYTF.

The genes are TRBV6-1 and TRBJ2-4; D is undetermined. V gave up 6 bases and J gave up 1 base, with 10 bases separating them. Germline CDR1 reads MNHNS; CDR2 reads SASEGT. This CDR3 has 14 residues. The CDR3 region is CASSPGLAKNIQYF. In DNA, the CDR3 is TGTGCCAGCAGCCCCGGGCTGGCCAAAAACATTCAGTACTTC.

The chain is built from TRBV7-9 and TRBJ1-5; 11 bases are a match to TRBD1. V was pared by 3 bases and J by 5 bases, with 3 bases of the junction left unmatched. CDR3 length: 15 amino acids. CDR1 SEHNR and CDR2 FQNEAQ come from the germline V gene (reference sequence). CDR3 sequence (DNA): TGTGCCAGCAGCTTTATGGGACAGGGGGATCAGCCCCAGCATTTT. Translated, it gives CASSFMGQGDQPQHF.

This clone was found once. The J gene is TRBJ1-2, the V gene TRBV6-5, with a weak D call TRBD1 (5 bases). Deletions cut 2 bases from V and 6 bases from J, with 13 bases between. The CDR3 contains 14 residues. Germline V gives CDR1 MNHEY, CDR2 SVGAGI. In nucleotides, the CDR3 is TGTGCCAGCAGTTACCGACCGCCGGGGGATGGCTACACCTTC. Translating it yields CASSYRPPGDGYTF.

The CDR3 nucleotides read TGTGCCAGCATCACCAGGGGGTCCGATGAAGCTTTCTTT. Translation: CASITRGSDEAFF. V usage is TRBV6-5 and J usage is TRBJ1-1, with TRBD1 matching over 7 bases. The CDR3 covers 13 residues. Germline-derived CDR1 and CDR2 are MNHEY and SVGAGI. V was pared by 7 bases and J by 7 bases, with 9 bases of the junction left unmatched.

The rearrangement uses TRBV18 and TRBJ2-7; possibly TRBD1 or TRBD2 for D (6 bases each). The germline V gene encodes CDR1 KGHSH and CDR2 LQKENI. The CDR3 spans 15 residues. Trimming cost V 5 bases and J 2 bases, with 16 bases left between them. CDR3 sequence: CASSARGAKAYEQYF. As DNA, the CDR3 is TGTGCCAGCTCAGCTAGGGGGGCGAAAGCCTACGAGCAGTACTTC.

Concerning this clone: Other DNA sequences of this sample code for an identical CDR3. The genes are TRBV15 and TRBJ1-5; D gene unclear. CDR3 size: 12 residues. Germline CDR1 is LNHNV and CDR2 is YYDKDF (reference sequence). V lost 3 bases and J 6 bases, leaving 6 bases between the germline ends. CDR3 DNA: TGTGCCACCAGCAGGGATTTTCAGCCCCAGCATTTT. Translating it yields CATSRDFQPQHF.

This CDR3 reads CASSLKSRGSTDTQYF. The CDR3 coding sequence is TGTGCCAGCAGCTTAAAATCCCGTGGTAGCACAGATACGCAGTATTTT. The chain has TRBV5-4 and TRBJ2-3; unclear D gene. Between the trimmed V and J ends, which lost 2 bases and 0 bases, there was a span of 13 bases. Germline V gene data show CDR1 as SGHNT and CDR2 as YYREEE (reference sequence). This CDR3 is built from 16 residues.

The chain couples TRBV11-2 to TRBJ2-2; D is unclear. Trimming shortened V by 5 bases and J by 4 bases, and 5 bases separated the two germline ends. The CDR3 contains 12 residues. Germline CDR1 is SGHAT and CDR2 is FQNNGV. The CDR3 sequence: CASSRGTGELFF. The CDR3 coding sequence is TGTGCCAGCAGCCGCGGCACCGGGGAGCTGTTTTTT.

The chain is built from TRBV5-6 and TRBJ2-5, with 8 nucleotides matching TRBD2. The germline CDR1 and CDR2 sequences are SGHDT and YYEEEE. The J segment lost 4 bases and the V segment lost 0 bases, leaving 17 bases of the junction unmatched. The CDR3 length is 19 residues. CDR3 DNA sequence: TGTGCCAGCAGCTTGGCCGGGTCCTTCCGGGAGGGTGATGTAGAGACCCAGTACTTC. The encoded protein is CASSLAGSFREGDVETQYF. Variable domain in full (rest from reference TRBV5-6 and TRBJ2-5): DAGVTQSPTHLIKTRGQQVTLRCSPKSGHDTVSWYQQALGQGPQFIFQYYEEEERQRGNFPDRFSGHQFPNYSSELNVNALLLGDSALYLCASSLAGSFREGDVETQYFGPGTRLLVL.